A single sample is the source of the 20 T cell receptor beta chains below, sequenced in a study of radiotherapy plus CTLA-4 blockade in lung cancer. Repertoires were generated with immunoSEQ multiplex PCR, while TCRdb's copy carries only in-frame clones and drops some. This table holds tens of thousands of clones, roughly 60% found once. Here the sequenced sample was peripheral blood, taken from a patient treated with radiotherapy plus ipilimumab. The receptors stem from a human donor with non-small cell lung cancer who had a partial response to radiotherapy plus ipilimumab.

The chain joins TRBV6-6 to TRBJ2-5; 7 bases map to TRBD2. The length of the CDR3 is 14 residues. The trim removed 2 bases at V and 3 bases at J, leaving 3 bases unmatched. Germline CDR1 and CDR2: MNHNY and SVGAGI (reference sequence). This CDR3 reads CASSYGGGEETQYF. In DNA, the CDR3 is TGTGCCAGCAGTTACGGCGGGGGTGAAGAGACCCAGTACTTC.

This clone was detected a few times. This sequence joins TRBV5-6 and TRBJ2-6; 7 nucleotides line up with TRBD1. The V segment lost 5 bases and the J segment 0 bases; nucleotides outside the gene matches: 11. The CDR3 contains 18 residues. Germline V gene lookup returns CDR1 SGHDT and CDR2 YYEEEE. Written as DNA, the CDR3 is TGTGCCAGCAGGAAACCCGGGACAGCCTACTCTGGGGCCAACGTCCTGACTTTC. It encodes CASRKPGTAYSGANVLTF. Full variable domain (remainder filled in from reference TRBV5-6 and TRBJ2-6): DAGVTQSPTHLIKTRGQQVTLRCSPKSGHDTVSWYQQALGQGPQFIFQYYEEEERQRGNFPDRFSGHQFPNYSSELNVNALLLGDSALYLCASRKPGTAYSGANVLTFGAGSRLTVL.

This clone came up a few times. V and J are TRBV5-1 and TRBJ1-1, with D unresolved. The germline V gene has CDR1 SGHRS and CDR2 YFSETQ. The CDR3 spans 9 residues. The CDR3 nucleotides read TGCGCTCGGGACACTGAAGCTTTCTTT. Its protein product is CARDTEAFF.

The chain links TRBV7-2 to TRBJ1-1; TRBD1 aligns across 7 bases. This CDR3 comprises 14 residues. The trim removed 3 bases at V and 4 bases at J, leaving 5 bases unmatched. Germline V gives CDR1 SGHTA, CDR2 FQGNSA. The CDR3 DNA is TGTGCCAGCAGCTTTATTTCAGGGGGCACTGAAGCTTTCTTT. Amino acid sequence: CASSFISGGTEAFF. Supplemented by reference TRBV7-2 and TRBJ1-1, the full variable domain reads GAGVSQSPSNKVTEKGKDVELRCDPISGHTALYWYRQSLGQGLEFLIYFQGNSAPDKSGLPSDRFSAERTGGSVSTLTIQRTQQEDSAVYLCASSFISGGTEAFFGQGTRLTVV.

This clone was observed a handful of times. Here the CDR3 DNA reads TGTGCCAGCAGCTTCGAGCCGGGACAGGGGGCGCGGGAGCAGTACTTC. Translating gives CASSFEPGQGAREQYF. The V gene is TRBV7-2, the J gene TRBJ2-7; 12 bases fit TRBD1. Germline V CDR1 and CDR2: SGHTA, FQGNSA. The V gene end was trimmed by 3 bases and the J gene end by 7 bases; junction bases not matched to a gene: 10. This CDR3 has 16 residues.

The sample holds a few counts of this clone. The CDR3 is CASSSGGYQETQYF. The CDR3 DNA reads TGCGCCAGCAGCTCAGGAGGGTACCAAGAGACCCAGTACTTC. The chain combines TRBV5-1 with TRBJ2-5; a possible D gene is TRBD2 (6 bases). Germline V gene lookup returns CDR1 SGHRS and CDR2 YFSETQ. Trimming took off 3 bases at V and 0 bases at J, with 9 bases between the two ends. The CDR3 totals 14 residues.

The rearrangement joins TRBV5-1 to TRBJ2-1; D is perhaps TRBD2 (7 bases). The CDR3 is 16 amino acids. Germline V gene sequence: CDR1 SGHRS, CDR2 YFSETQ. The V end lost 5 bases, the J end lost 7 bases, and 22 bases lay between the germline ends. The CDR3 loop is CASRGASGRTENEQFF. CDR3 coding DNA: TGCGCCAGCAGGGGGGCTAGCGGCCGGACCGAGAATGAGCAGTTCTTC.

The chain combines TRBV7-9 with TRBJ1-5, with 7 bases aligning to TRBD1. V shed 5 bases and J 4 bases; nucleotides not matched to a gene: 8. Germline CDR1 reads SEHNR; CDR2 reads FQNEAQ (reference sequence). The CDR3 is made up of 15 amino acids. The DNA for the CDR3 is TGTGCCAGCAGCCCTGGGGGACAGCTAAATCAGCCCCAGCATTTT. Translation gives CASSPGGQLNQPQHF.

The rearrangement links TRBV19 to TRBJ2-1; tentatively, D is TRBD2 (7 bases). Trimming left V 1 base short and J 11 bases short, with 18 bases between. This CDR3 is built from 15 residues. Germline lookup yields CDR1 LNHDA and CDR2 SQIVND (reference sequence). The CDR3 DNA follows: TGTGCCAGTAGTATAGGGGGGCTAGCGGCTAAGAAGCAGTTCTTC. Translating gives CASSIGGLAAKKQFF.

Note on this clone: Germline and junction disagree at one end, which may indicate a read error. This chain uses TRBV5-6 with TRBJ1-5; D possibly corresponds to TRBD1 (6 bases). The CDR3 runs to 16 residues. Germline-derived CDR1 and CDR2 are SGHDT and YYEEEE. The chain's CDR3 is CAISLGARGGNQPQHF. CDR3 coding DNA: TGTGCCATCAGCTTGGGGGCCAGGGGCGGCAATCAGCCCCAGCATTTT.

The chain links TRBV9 to TRBJ1-4; 10 positions agree with TRBD1. CDR3 length: 15 residues. J was trimmed by 8 bases and V by 2 bases; bases with no gene match: 6. Germline V lookup: CDR1 SGDLS, CDR2 YYNGEE. CDR3 DNA: TGTGCCAGCAGCGTCGGGACAGGGGATGGGGAAAAACTGTTTTTT. Protein product: CASSVGTGDGEKLFF.

The rearrangement links TRBV29-1 to TRBJ2-5; the match to TRBD2 covers 11 bases. J gave up 6 bases and V 4 bases, and 7 bases lay outside the gene matches. This CDR3 spans 14 amino acids. CDR1 is SQVTM and CDR2 is ANQGSEA in the germline V gene. CDR3 protein: CSVAGTSGSKTQYF. In DNA, the CDR3 is TGCAGCGTTGCCGGGACTAGCGGATCGAAGACCCAGTACTTC.

The table lists this clone with a few counts. At one boundary the junction diverges from the germline segment, which might be a read error. The V call is TRBV7-7, the J call TRBJ2-2, with TRBD1 identical over 12 bases. The CDR3 has 15 residues. Germline loops: CDR1 SSHAT, CDR2 FNYEAQ (reference sequence). CDR3 in amino acids: CASSPGQGATGELFF. In DNA form, the CDR3 reads TGTGCTAGCAGCCCGGGACAGGGGGCCACCGGGGAGCTGTTTTTT.

This chain joins TRBV28 and TRBJ2-7; 7 bases are shared with TRBD2. There are 14 residues in the CDR3. The trim removed 3 bases at V and 2 bases at J, leaving 4 bases unmatched. CDR1 and CDR2 from the germline V gene are MDHEN and SYDVKM. CDR3: CASSLGGKTYEQYF. DNA of the CDR3: TGTGCCAGCAGTTTGGGGGGGAAGACCTACGAGCAGTACTTC.

The chain recombines TRBV27 with TRBJ2-1; 7 bases map to TRBD1. V trimming: 6 bases; J trimming: 0 bases; junction bases outside the gene matches: 8. Germline V gene sequence: CDR1 MNHEY, CDR2 SMNVEV (reference sequence). The length of the CDR3 is 16 residues. DNA of the CDR3: TGTGCCAGCAGACGGACGGGACAGAGCTCCTACAATGAGCAGTTCTTC. Protein product: CASRRTGQSSYNEQFF.

The chain links TRBV2 to TRBJ1-1; TRBD1 might be the D (6 bases). There are 15 residues in the CDR3. V was cut by 4 bases and J by 0 bases, with 12 bases left in between. Germline assignment: CDR1 SNHLY and CDR2 FYNNEI. For the CDR3, the DNA is TGTGCCAGCAGTGGGGTGGGACACATGAACACTGAAGCTTTCTTT. Amino acids: CASSGVGHMNTEAFF.

This clone was detected only a few times. This chain connects TRBV30 to TRBJ1-4; TRBD1 might be the D (6 bases). The V end lost 3 bases, the J end lost 0 bases, and 17 bases lay between the germline ends. The CDR3 consists of 17 residues. The germline V gene encodes CDR1 GTSNPN and CDR2 SVGIG (reference sequence). The CDR3 DNA sequence: TGTGCCTGGAGGGGAGGGGGGGGGTCAGCAACTAATGAAAAACTGTTTTTT. It specifies CAWRGGGGSATNEKLFF.

The chain is built from TRBV13 and TRBJ2-1; TRBD1 aligns across 7 bases. Germline V lookup: CDR1 PRHDT, CDR2 FYEKMQ (reference sequence). The junction had 9 bases not matched to a gene; V was cut back by 4 bases and J by 6 bases. This CDR3 comprises 15 residues. The CDR3 sequence is CASSSGLGTVNEQFF. CDR3 nucleotides: TGTGCCAGCAGCTCCGGACTTGGGACAGTCAATGAGCAGTTCTTC.

This clone was recorded at least ten times. The rearrangement uses TRBV5-1 and TRBJ1-5, with D hard to call. The V and J ends lost 2 bases and 3 bases respectively, with 9 bases between them. The CDR3 sequence is 14 residues long. Germline loops: CDR1 SGHRS, CDR2 YFSETQ. The CDR3 coding sequence is TGCGCCAGCAGCTTCGCCGGTTTCAATCAGCCCCAGCATTTT. Translating it yields CASSFAGFNQPQHF.

The rearrangement links TRBV6-5 to TRBJ2-7; D call uncertain. Germline V lookup: CDR1 MNHEY, CDR2 SVGAGI. The CDR3 extends over 13 amino acids. Trimming took 7 bases from V and 4 from J, leaving 14 bases between them. CDR3 region: CASNGGAGYEQYF. CDR3 DNA: TGTGCCAGCAACGGCGGAGCTGGATACGAGCAGTACTTC.